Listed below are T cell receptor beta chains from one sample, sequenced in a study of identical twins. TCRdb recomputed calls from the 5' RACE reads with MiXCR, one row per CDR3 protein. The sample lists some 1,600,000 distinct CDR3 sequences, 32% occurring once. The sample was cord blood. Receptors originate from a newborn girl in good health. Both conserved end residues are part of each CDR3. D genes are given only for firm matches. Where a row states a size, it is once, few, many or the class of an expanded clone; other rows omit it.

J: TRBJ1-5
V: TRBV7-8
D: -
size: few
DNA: TGTGCCAGCAGCTCCCGGGACACCCCCAATCAGCCCCAGCATTTT
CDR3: CASSSRDTPNQPQHF

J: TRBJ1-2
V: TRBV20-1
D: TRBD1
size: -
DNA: TGCAGTGCTTACACGACAGGGGTATATGGCTACACCTTC
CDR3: CSAYTTGVYGYTF

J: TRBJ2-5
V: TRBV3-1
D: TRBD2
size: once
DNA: TGTGCCAGCAGCCAAAGAACGGGAGGGCCCTACAATGAGCAGTACTTC
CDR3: CASSQRTGGPYNEQYF

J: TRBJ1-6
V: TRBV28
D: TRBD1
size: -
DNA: TGTGCCAGCAGTTATGCGGGAAGGTTACAGGGGAATTCACCCCTCCACTTT
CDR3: CASSYAGRLQGNSPLHF

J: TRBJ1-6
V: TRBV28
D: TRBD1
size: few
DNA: TGTGCCAGCAGTATAAGGACAGGGAATAATTCACCCCTCCACTTT
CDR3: CASSIRTGNNSPLHF

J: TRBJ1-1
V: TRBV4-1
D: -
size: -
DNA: TGCGCCCGCAGCCAAGACGTCCTTAACACTGAAGCTTTCTTT
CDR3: CARSQDVLNTEAFF

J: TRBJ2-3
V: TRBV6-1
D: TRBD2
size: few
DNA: TGTGCCAGCAGTGAAGACTGGCGGGGGGGCCTCGATACGCAGTATTTT
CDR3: CASSEDWRGGLDTQYF

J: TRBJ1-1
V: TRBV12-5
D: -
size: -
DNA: TGTGCTAGTACCGCAAGTGCCATGAACACTGAAGCTTTCTTT
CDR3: CASTASAMNTEAFF

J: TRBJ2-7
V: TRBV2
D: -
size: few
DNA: TGTGCCACCAAAAGCAGGGTGCCCTACGAGCAGTACTTC
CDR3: CATKSRVPYEQYF

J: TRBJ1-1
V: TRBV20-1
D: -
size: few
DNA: TGCAGTGCCCTCTACAGGGTAACTGAAGCTTTCTTT
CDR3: CSALYRVTEAFF

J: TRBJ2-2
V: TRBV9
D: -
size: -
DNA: TGTGCCAGCAGCGAAAGACTAGGGATCACCGGGGAGCTGTTTTTT
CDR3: CASSERLGITGELFF

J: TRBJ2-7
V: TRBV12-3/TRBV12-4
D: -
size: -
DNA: TGTGCCAGCAGCCCAACTAGAGGGGGGCCCTACAATGAGCAGTACTTC
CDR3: CASSPTRGGPYNEQYF

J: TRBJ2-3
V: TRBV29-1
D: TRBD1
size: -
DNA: TGCAGCGTTGTTTCGGGACAGGGGAGACACTCAGATACGCAGTATTTT
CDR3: CSVVSGQGRHSDTQYF

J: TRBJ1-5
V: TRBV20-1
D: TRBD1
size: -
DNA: TGCAGTGCTAGCCGACAGGGTCCGAATCAGCCCCAGCATTTT
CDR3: CSASRQGPNQPQHF

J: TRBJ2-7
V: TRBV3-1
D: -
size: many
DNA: TGCGCCAGCAGCTTGGGAAGAAACGAGCAGTACTTC
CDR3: CASSLGRNEQYF

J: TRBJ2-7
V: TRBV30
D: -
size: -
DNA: TGTGCCTGGAGTGGGACTCCAATCCGGGGCGAGCAGTACTTC
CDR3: CAWSGTPIRGEQYF

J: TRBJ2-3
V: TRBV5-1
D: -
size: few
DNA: TGCGCCAGCAGCTTGGTGGCGGACAGCCGCACAGATACGCAGTATTTT
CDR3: CASSLVADSRTDTQYF

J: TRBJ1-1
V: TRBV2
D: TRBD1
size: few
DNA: TGTGCCAGCAGCACCTTTTCTCGGGACAGGGACGCGAGGGGCCCTTCCAACACTGAAGCTTTCTTT
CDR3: CASSTFSRDRDARGPSNTEAFF

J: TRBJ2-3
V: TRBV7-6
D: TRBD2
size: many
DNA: TGTGCCAGCAGCGCCACTAGCGGGGGGGCAGATACGCAGTATTTT
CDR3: CASSATSGGADTQYF

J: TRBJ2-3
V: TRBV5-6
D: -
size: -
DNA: TGTGCCAGCAGCCCCGTCTTCCCGGTCCGTACAGATACGCAGTATTTT
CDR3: CASSPVFPVRTDTQYF

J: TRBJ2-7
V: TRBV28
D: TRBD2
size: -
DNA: TGTGCCAGCAGTTTTGCTCCTAGCGGGAGCTACGAGCAGTACTTC
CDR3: CASSFAPSGSYEQYF

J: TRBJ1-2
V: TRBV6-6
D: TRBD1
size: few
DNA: TGTGCCAGCAGTTACGTCCCTACAGGGGATCACTATGGCTACACCTTC
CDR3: CASSYVPTGDHYGYTF

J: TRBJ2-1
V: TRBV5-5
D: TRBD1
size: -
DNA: TGTGCCAGCAGCAGGGACAGGGGACCATACAATGAGCAGTTCTTC
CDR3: CASSRDRGPYNEQFF

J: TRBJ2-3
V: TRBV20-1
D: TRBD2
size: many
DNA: TGCAGTGCTAGCCCTCTAGCGGGGGGGCGACGCACAGATACGCAGTATTTT
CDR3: CSASPLAGGRRTDTQYF

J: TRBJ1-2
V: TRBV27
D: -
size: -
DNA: TGTGCCATAAACCCGACAGGTGGCTACACCTTC
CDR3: CAINPTGGYTF

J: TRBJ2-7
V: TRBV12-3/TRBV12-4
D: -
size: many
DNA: TGTGCCAGCAGTTTGGGGGCTGTAGTGGAGCAGTACTTC
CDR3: CASSLGAVVEQYF

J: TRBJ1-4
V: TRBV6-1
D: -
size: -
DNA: TGTGCCAGCAGTGAAGCAACAGCAACTAATGAAAAACTGTTTTTT
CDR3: CASSEATATNEKLFF

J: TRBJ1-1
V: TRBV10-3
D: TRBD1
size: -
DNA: TGTGCCATCAGTGGTACAGGGGGCGTTTCTAAAGCTTTCTTT
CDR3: CAISGTGGVSKAFF

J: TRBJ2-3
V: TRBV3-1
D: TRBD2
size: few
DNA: TGTGCCAGCAGCCACCCTCCGGGACTAGTTGCAGATACGCAGTATTTT
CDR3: CASSHPPGLVADTQYF

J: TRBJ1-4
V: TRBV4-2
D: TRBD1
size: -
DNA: TGTGCCAGCAGCCAGGAAAACAGGGGGGCCGTTAATGAAAAACTGTTTTTT
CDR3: CASSQENRGAVNEKLFF

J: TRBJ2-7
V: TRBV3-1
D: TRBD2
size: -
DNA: TGTGCCAGCAGCCAAAGCCTTCTCGGGGGGAGCTCCTACGAGCAGTACTTC
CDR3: CASSQSLLGGSSYEQYF

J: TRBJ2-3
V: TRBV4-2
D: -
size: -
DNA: TGTGCCAGCAGCCAAGATCGGTCGCGGGGCACAGATACGCAGTATTTT
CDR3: CASSQDRSRGTDTQYF

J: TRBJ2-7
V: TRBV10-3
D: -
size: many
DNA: TGTGCCATCAGTGTCGTGCAGTACTTC
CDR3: CAISVVQYF

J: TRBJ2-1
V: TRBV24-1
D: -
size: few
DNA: TGTGCCACCAGTGATCCTAGGATGAACTACAATGAGCAGTTCTTC
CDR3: CATSDPRMNYNEQFF

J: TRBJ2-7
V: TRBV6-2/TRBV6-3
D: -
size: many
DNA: TGTGCCAGCAGCTGGAGGGACAGCTACGAGCAGTACTTC
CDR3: CASSWRDSYEQYF

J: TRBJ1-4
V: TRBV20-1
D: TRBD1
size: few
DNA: TGCAGTGCTATGGGACAGGGGAATGAAAAACTGTTTTTT
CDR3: CSAMGQGNEKLFF

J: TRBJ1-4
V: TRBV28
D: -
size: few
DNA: TGTGCCAGCAGGGACGTTTGGAGGGAAAAACTGTTTTTT
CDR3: CASRDVWREKLFF

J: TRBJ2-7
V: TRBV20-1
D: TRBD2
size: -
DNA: TGCAGTGCCACTACGGCCGAGACTAGCGGGGGGCGGCACGAGCAGTACTTC
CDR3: CSATTAETSGGRHEQYF

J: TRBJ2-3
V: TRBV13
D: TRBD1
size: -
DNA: TGTGCCAGCAGACGTGGGCAGGGGGAAGATACGCAGTATTTT
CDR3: CASRRGQGEDTQYF

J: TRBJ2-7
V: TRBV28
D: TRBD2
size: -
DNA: TGTGCCAGCAGTTTCCCTGGACTAGTTGCTACCTCTTCCGAGCAGTACTTC
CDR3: CASSFPGLVATSSEQYF

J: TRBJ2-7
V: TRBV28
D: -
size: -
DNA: TGTGCCAGCAAAGAAGCAGGAGGGGACGAGCAGTACTTC
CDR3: CASKEAGGDEQYF

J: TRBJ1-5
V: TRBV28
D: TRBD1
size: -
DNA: TGTGCCAGCAGCGACCTCGGACAGGGAGTCTATCAGCCCCAGCATTTT
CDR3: CASSDLGQGVYQPQHF

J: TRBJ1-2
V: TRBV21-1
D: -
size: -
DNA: TGTGCCAGCAGCAAAGGAAGGGAATGGGACTATGGCTACACCTTC
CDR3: CASSKGREWDYGYTF

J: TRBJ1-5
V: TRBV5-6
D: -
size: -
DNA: TGTGCCAGCAGCTTGGATGGACAGAATAGCAAACAGCCCCAGCATTTT
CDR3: CASSLDGQNSKQPQHF

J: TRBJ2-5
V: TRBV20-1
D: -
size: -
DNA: TGCAGTGGGCATAGGGAAGAGACCCAGTACTTC
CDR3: CSGHREETQYF

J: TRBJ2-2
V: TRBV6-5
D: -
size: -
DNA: TGTGCCAGCAGAATCTACCACACCGGGGAGCTGTTTTTT
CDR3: CASRIYHTGELFF

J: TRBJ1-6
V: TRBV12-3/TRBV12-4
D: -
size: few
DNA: TGTGCCAGCAGTTTAGCGGGGGCGCATTCACCCCTCCACTTT
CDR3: CASSLAGAHSPLHF